The rows below give T cell receptor beta chains drawn from one sample of a study of a mutant IDH1 vaccine in newly diagnosed glioma. Produced via immunoSEQ multiplex PCR; TCRdb's table is partial and in-frame only. Among about 51,000 clones listed, 78% were seen once. No antigen is known for these receptors. The material was PBMCs, obtained from a glioma patient whose treatment included an IDH1 peptide vaccine. All receptors derive from a woman between 35 and 50 years old with glioma. The CDR3 runs from the conserved cysteine through the conserved F or W. A D gene is named only where the DNA matches it firmly. Not all rows give a size; the values are once, few, many and, for expanded clones, a class.

-,TRBJ1-4,TRBV7-8,-,CASTAQASNEKLFF,TGTGCCAGCACCGCACAGGCCTCTAATGAAAAACTGTTTTTT
-,TRBJ2-2,TRBV11-1,-,CASSVHHGNTGELFF,TGTGCCAGCAGCGTGCACCACGGGAACACCGGGGAGCTGTTTTTT
-,TRBJ2-7,TRBV29-1,-,CSVRYEHTSYEQYF,TGCAGCGTTCGGTACGAGCACACGTCCTACGAGCAGTACTTC
-,TRBJ2-2,TRBV7-2,-,CASSLITGELFF,TGTGCCAGCAGCTTAATTACCGGGGAGCTGTTTTTT
few,TRBJ1-2,TRBV4-1,-,CASSQGYGYTF,TGCGCCAGCAGCCAAGGCTATGGCTACACCTTC
-,TRBJ1-2,TRBV6-5,-,CASSYSREATRGYTF,TGTGCCAGCAGTTACTCCCGGGAGGCAACAAGAGGCTACACCTTC
-,TRBJ2-7,TRBV2,TRBD2,CASSLMTSGQSYEQYF,TGTGCCAGCAGCCTTATGACTAGCGGGCAATCCTACGAGCAGTACTTC
-,TRBJ1-5,TRBV6-6,-,CASTPRGGQPQHF,TGTGCCAGCACCCCACGGGGAGGTCAGCCCCAGCATTTT
-,TRBJ2-1,TRBV13,TRBD2,CASSSLSARGVINEQFF,TGTGCCAGCAGCTCTCTATCCGCGCGGGGGGTAATCAATGAGCAGTTCTTC
-,TRBJ1-1,TRBV15,-,CATSGTQELNTEAFF,TGTGCCACCAGCGGAACACAGGAGTTGAACACTGAAGCTTTCTTT
-,TRBJ1-1,TRBV9,-,CASSPRTALMNTEAFF,TGTGCCAGCAGCCCGCGGACAGCCTTAATGAACACTGAAGCTTTCTTT
-,TRBJ2-7,TRBV5-1,-,CASSLGQGGYEQYF,TGCGCCAGCAGCTTGGGTCAGGGAGGTTACGAGCAGTACTTC
-,TRBJ1-6,TRBV5-4,-,CASSFAERGARSPLHF,TGTGCCAGCAGCTTTGCCGAAAGGGGGGCGAGGTCACCCCTCCACTTT
-,TRBJ2-7,TRBV4-1,TRBD1,CASSQDTGGYEQYF,TGCGCCAGCAGCCAAGACACAGGGGGCTACGAGCAGTACTTC
-,TRBJ2-5,TRBV5-1,TRBD1,CASTRGSQETQYF,TGCGCCAGCACCAGGGGGTCGCAAGAGACCCAGTACTTC
-,TRBJ2-7,TRBV7-9,-,CASSVRGEGEQYF,TGTGCCAGCAGCGTTAGGGGGGAAGGCGAGCAGTACTTC
-,TRBJ2-7,TRBV6-1,TRBD2,CASSFSGATYEQYF,TGTGCCAGCAGCTTTAGCGGGGCTACCTACGAGCAGTACTTC
-,TRBJ1-4,TRBV5-1,-,CASSPQGGGNEKLFF,TGCGCCAGCAGCCCACAGGGCGGGGGAAATGAAAAACTGTTTTTT
-,TRBJ1-1,TRBV7-9,TRBD1,CASSPDDRGAFF,TGTGCCAGCAGCCCCGACGACAGGGGGGCTTTCTTT
-,TRBJ1-2,TRBV5-5,TRBD1,CASSYGQDYGTGYTF,TGTGCCAGCAGCTACGGACAGGATTATGGTACTGGCTACACCTTC
-,TRBJ1-1,TRBV30,-,CAWNNRVTEAFF,TGTGCCTGGAACAACAGGGTGACTGAAGCTTTCTTT
-,TRBJ2-6,TRBV19,-,CASSTRLAGANVLTF,TGTGCCAGTAGTACGCGGTTAGCTGGGGCCAACGTCCTGACTTTC
-,TRBJ2-5,TRBV2,TRBD2,CASSAALREGTQYF,TGTGCCAGCAGTGCGGCCCTCCGGGAGGGGACCCAGTACTTC
-,TRBJ1-2,TRBV7-5,-,CARSPLFGYTF,TGTGCCAGAAGCCCCCTTTTTGGCTACACCTTC
-,TRBJ2-3,TRBV7-9,-,CASSLNSNTDTQYF,TGTGCCAGCAGCTTGAATAGTAACACAGATACGCAGTATTTT
-,TRBJ2-5,TRBV2,-,CASSGQVGRPKYF,TGTGCCAGCAGTGGACAGGTTGGTCGGCCCAAGTACTTC
-,TRBJ1-2,TRBV7-8,TRBD1,CASSLSSTGLGGYTF,TGTGCCAGCAGCTTAAGCTCGACAGGGTTGGGGGGCTACACCTTC
-,TRBJ2-7,TRBV11-2,-,CASSLVRNPYEQYF,TGTGCCAGCAGCTTAGTAAGGAATCCCTACGAGCAGTACTTC
-,TRBJ1-2,TRBV9,-,CASSALGGDDDGYTF,TGTGCCAGCAGCGCCCTGGGGGGGGACGACGATGGCTACACCTTC
few,TRBJ1-5,TRBV30,-,CAWSGGGTSNQPQHF,TGTGCCTGGAGTGGCGGAGGCACTAGCAATCAGCCCCAGCATTTT
few,TRBJ1-2,TRBV11-2,-,CASSLRSGYTF,TGTGCCAGCAGCCTCCGGAGCGGCTACACCTTC
-,TRBJ2-5,TRBV19,TRBD2,CASRRRRGAQETQYF,TGTGCCAGTAGACGACGGCGGGGGGCCCAAGAGACCCAGTACTTC
-,TRBJ2-3,TRBV5-1,-,CASSSAWDGSTDTQYF,TGCGCCAGCAGCTCAGCATGGGACGGGAGCACAGATACGCAGTATTTT
-,TRBJ2-7,TRBV10-1,-,CASSESWGTEQYF,TGCGCCAGCAGTGAGTCGTGGGGTACGGAGCAGTACTTC
-,TRBJ1-1,TRBV30,-,CAWSVGGGTEAFF,TGTGCCTGGAGTGTAGGAGGGGGCACTGAAGCTTTCTTT
-,TRBJ2-5,TRBV2,-,CASSGWGQETQYF,TGTGCCAGCAGTGGGTGGGGGCAAGAGACCCAGTACTTC
-,TRBJ1-1,TRBV7-9,-,CASSFDSNTEAFF,TGTGCCAGCAGCTTTGACTCGAACACTGAAGCTTTCTTT
-,TRBJ2-7,TRBV7-2,TRBD2,CASSLGGLANEQYF,TGTGCCAGCAGCTTAGGGGGACTAGCCAACGAGCAGTACTTC
-,TRBJ1-2,TRBV2,-,CASSESRYTF,TGTGCCAGCAGTGAATCCCGCTACACCTTC
-,TRBJ2-3,TRBV7-3,-,CASGVGDTQYF,TGTGCCAGTGGGGTGGGGGATACGCAGTATTTT
once,TRBJ1-1,TRBV29-1,-,CSVLYQGTEAFF,TGCAGCGTTCTATATCAGGGGACTGAAGCTTTCTTT
-,TRBJ2-5,TRBV6-6,TRBD1,CASSKGQGRGTQYF,TGTGCCAGCAGCAAGGGACAGGGTAGAGGGACCCAGTACTTC
-,TRBJ1-1,TRBV10-3,-,CAISDEGVTEAFF,TGTGCCATCAGTGATGAGGGGGTTACTGAAGCTTTCTTT
-,TRBJ1-2,TRBV23-1,-,CASSQSAGPATF,TGCGCCAGCAGTCAATCGGCCGGTCCGGCTACCTTC
-,TRBJ1-2,TRBV9,TRBD1,CASSVEGTGLDYTF,TGTGCCAGCAGCGTAGAGGGGACAGGCTTGGACTACACCTTC
few,TRBJ2-1,TRBV11-2,-,CASSSLKRPSYNEQFF,TGTGCCAGCAGCAGCCTTAAGAGACCATCCTACAATGAGCAGTTCTTC
few,TRBJ1-3,TRBV18,-,CASSPPQPNSGNTIYF,TGTGCCAGCTCACCACCCCAGCCTAACTCTGGAAACACCATATATTTT
-,TRBJ1-2,TRBV30,-,CAWSVRGQGRSYGYTF,TGTGCCTGGAGTGTACGAGGCCAGGGCCGGTCATATGGCTACACCTTC
-,TRBJ1-4,TRBV5-5,-,CASSLLDRSGTLNEKLFF,TGTGCCAGCAGCTTACTAGACAGGAGCGGAACCTTAAATGAAAAACTGTTTTTT